The 10 T cell receptor beta chains below come from one sample, sequenced in a study of shared clonotypes between healthy human individuals (dated by TCRdb to the early 2020s). CD8 naive samples were obtained by positive selection for CCR7 among CD45RO-negative cells, yielding a CD45RA+CCR7+ population from which TemRA cells were excluded. Receptor amplification or capture employed the immunoSEQ multiplex PCR assay. TCRdb re-hosts the immuneACCESS table, in-frame sequences only. Its copies lack some clones; in the studies checked, an unresolved V gene accounts for under half of them, and the cause for the rest is not known. Counted in this sample were about 590,000 clones; 95% to 96% of them appeared once. The biggest ten clones account for 0.09% to 0.13% of the sample. The sample consisted of naive CD8+ T cells sorted from blood. The cell subset or site label here, explained by the study, means: CD45RA+CCR7+. The source of these receptors is a woman in her twenties or thirties in good health.

The chain has TRBV29-1 and TRBJ2-7; the D gene is possibly TRBD1 (6 bases). V was trimmed by 8 bases and J by 0 bases, leaving 14 bases between them. This CDR3 is 13 amino acids long. The germline CDR1 and CDR2 sequences are SQVTM and ANQGSEA. CDR3 nucleotides: TGCAGCTATGCCAGGGGCCTCTCCTACGAGCAGTACTTC. Residues: CSYARGLSYEQYF.

This clone was picked up one time. The V gene is TRBV11-2, the J gene TRBJ2-1; 8 nucleotides agree with TRBD2. The CDR3 length is 15 residues. From germline, CDR1 is SGHAT and CDR2 FQNNGV. The J segment lost 4 bases and the V segment lost 5 bases, leaving 7 bases of the junction unmatched. Written as DNA, the CDR3 is TGTGCCAGCAGCCCGGGACTAGTCCAGTACAATGAGCAGTTCTTC. Translating gives CASSPGLVQYNEQFF.

The chain has TRBV7-9 and TRBJ2-7; perhaps D is TRBD1 or TRBD2 (5 bases each). V gave up 8 bases and J gave up 3 bases, with 11 bases separating them. The germline CDR1 and CDR2 sequences are SEHNR and FQNEAQ (reference sequence). The CDR3 has 12 amino acids. The CDR3 protein is CASLGPNYEQYF. The CDR3 DNA follows: TGTGCCAGCCTGGGACCGAACTACGAGCAGTACTTC.

The chain employs TRBV7-9 and TRBJ2-2; the D gene is possibly TRBD2 (6 bases). Germline V gene sequence: CDR1 SEHNR, CDR2 FQNEAQ (reference sequence). Trimming shortened V by 5 bases and J by 6 bases, and 13 bases separated the two germline ends. The CDR3 covers 14 residues. CDR3 sequence (DNA): TGTGCCAGCAGCGGTCGCGGGGAGGCCGGGGAGCTGTTTTTT. Protein product: CASSGRGEAGELFF.

The chain combines TRBV7-3 with TRBJ2-7; D might be TRBD2 (6 bases). The V end lost 2 bases, the J end lost 6 bases, and 8 bases lay between the germline ends. Germline-derived CDR1 and CDR2 are SGHTA and FQGTGA. This CDR3 is 12 amino acids long. CDR3: CASSLSGGEQYF. The CDR3 DNA is TGTGCCAGCAGCTTATCCGGGGGCGAGCAGTACTTC.

This clone was observed a single time. V and J are TRBV6-1 and TRBJ1-5; D not resolved. CDR1 and CDR2 from the germline V gene are MNHNS and SASEGT. The V end lost 1 base, the J end lost 4 bases, and 17 bases lay between the germline ends. The length of the CDR3 is 17 residues. The CDR3 sequence is CASSEVGYLVENQPQHF. CDR3 DNA: TGTGCCAGCAGTGAAGTAGGGTACTTAGTCGAGAATCAGCCCCAGCATTTT.

The gene calls are TRBV14 and TRBJ2-7, with D hard to call. The CDR3 contains 13 residues. V was shortened by 1 base and J by 4 bases, with 8 bases between the two germline ends. From germline, CDR1 is SGHDN and CDR2 FVKESK. In DNA, the CDR3 is TGTGCCAGCAGCCAAGGGCCACCGTACGAGCAGTACTTC. Its protein product is CASSQGPPYEQYF.

CDR3 region: CASSFTGTYDEQYF. As DNA, the CDR3 is TGTGCCAGCAGTTTTACCGGGACATACGACGAGCAGTACTTC. V and J are TRBV28 and TRBJ2-7, with D possibly being TRBD1 (6 bases). The CDR3 extends over 14 amino acids. Germline CDR1 and CDR2: MDHEN and SYDVKM. Trimming removed 3 bases from V and 5 bases from J, with 14 bases in between.

The genes are TRBV19 and TRBJ2-1, with a weak D call TRBD1 (5 bases). This CDR3 has 11 residues. CDR1 LNHDA and CDR2 SQIVND come from the germline V gene (reference sequence). Trimming stripped 6 bases from V and 9 bases from J, with 9 bases between. The CDR3 protein is CASRQGVEQFF. The CDR3 DNA follows: TGTGCCAGTAGGCAGGGTGTTGAGCAGTTCTTC.

The rearrangement links TRBV27 to TRBJ2-1, with D tentatively TRBD1 (5 bases). The CDR3 runs to 14 residues. Trimming removed 2 bases from V and 8 bases from J, with 13 bases in between. Per the germline V gene, CDR1 is MNHEY and CDR2 is SMNVEV (reference sequence). The CDR3 loop is CASSLGAMIDEQFF. The CDR3 bases are TGTGCCAGCAGTTTAGGGGCCATGATCGATGAGCAGTTCTTC.